The 3 T cell receptor beta chains reported below all come from one sample, sequenced in a study of a mutant IDH1 vaccine in newly diagnosed glioma. Noted time point: week 35, safety follow-up. Vaccine doses each comprised 300 ug of mutant IDH1 20-mer peptide, with topical imiquimod. These receptors are not linked to any known antigen. TCRdb's table, derived via immunoSEQ multiplex PCR, lists solely in-frame clones and lacks some. The sample shows about 68,000 clones, 80% to 85% of them seen only once. Specimen: PBMCs, collected from a glioma patient whose treatment included an IDH1 peptide vaccine. The source of these receptors is a man between 18 and 29 years old with glioma.

This rearrangement joins TRBV4-1 to TRBJ2-3; either TRBD1 or TRBD2 may fit D (5 bases each). Germline V lookup: CDR1 MGHRA, CDR2 YSYEKL. V was cut by 1 base and J by 5 bases, with 19 bases left in between. This CDR3 has 17 residues. The CDR3 coding sequence is TGCGCCAGCAGCCAAGGCAGGGTGGGAGTGGTGAAAGATACGCAGTATTTT. It translates to CASSQGRVGVVKDTQYF.

This clone turned up a few times. This chain connects TRBV18 to TRBJ1-2, with D possibly TRBD1 on 6 matching bases. Germline V CDR1 and CDR2: KGHSH, LQKENI. The CDR3 runs to 13 residues. V shed 4 bases and J shed 8 bases, with 14 bases lying between them. CDR3 residues: CASSQQGSNGYTF. DNA for the CDR3: TGTGCCAGCTCACAACAGGGTTCCAACGGCTACACCTTC.

This clone was detected once. The chain is built from TRBV7-2 and TRBJ1-1; 7 bases match TRBD1. Germline trimming cut 4 bases from V and 1 base from J; bases unmatched to any gene: 6. The germline gives CDR1 SGHTA, CDR2 FQGNSA. The CDR3 totals 15 residues. The chain's CDR3 is CASSSPGQRNTEAFF. In DNA, the CDR3 is TGTGCCAGCAGCTCGCCGGGACAGAGGAACACTGAAGCTTTCTTT.